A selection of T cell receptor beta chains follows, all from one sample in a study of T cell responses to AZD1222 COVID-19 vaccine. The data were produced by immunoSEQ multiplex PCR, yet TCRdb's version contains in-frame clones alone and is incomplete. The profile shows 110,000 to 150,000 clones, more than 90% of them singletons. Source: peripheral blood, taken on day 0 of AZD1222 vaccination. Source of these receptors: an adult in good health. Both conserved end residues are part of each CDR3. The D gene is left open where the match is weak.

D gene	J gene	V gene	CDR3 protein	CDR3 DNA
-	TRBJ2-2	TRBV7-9	CASSLALRGAGELFF	TGTGCCAGCAGCTTAGCGCTAAGGGGGGCCGGGGAGCTGTTTTTT
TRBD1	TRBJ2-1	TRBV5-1	CASTAQGVNNEQFF	TGCGCCAGCACTGCTCAGGGGGTTAACAATGAGCAGTTCTTC
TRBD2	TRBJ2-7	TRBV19	CASSIVASGRYEQYF	TGTGCCAGTAGTATAGTGGCTAGCGGGAGATACGAGCAGTACTTC
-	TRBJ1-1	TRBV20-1	CSARGGNTEAFF	TGCAGTGCTCGTGGGGGAAACACTGAAGCTTTCTTT
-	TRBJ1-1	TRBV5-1	CASSSQGAGGAFF	TGCGCCAGCAGCTCACAGGGCGCCGGTGGAGCCTTCTTT
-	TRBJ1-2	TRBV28	CASSLTGRGGYTF	TGTGCCAGCAGCTTGACAGGCCGCGGTGGCTACACCTTC
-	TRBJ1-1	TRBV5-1	CASSLSETDTEAFF	TGCGCCAGCAGCTTGAGTGAGACAGACACTGAAGCTTTCTTT
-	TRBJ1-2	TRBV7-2	CASSLPGGTNYGYTF	TGTGCCAGCAGCTTACCTGGAGGGACAAACTATGGCTACACCTTC
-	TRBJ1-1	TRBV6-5	CATSGNENTEAFF	TGTGCCACCTCAGGGAACGAGAACACTGAAGCTTTCTTT
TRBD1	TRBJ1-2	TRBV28	CASSPPGQGIFYGYTF	TGTGCCAGCAGTCCCCCGGGACAGGGAATTTTCTATGGCTACACCTTC
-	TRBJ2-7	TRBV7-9	CASSLFPSDQQYF	TGTGCCAGCAGCTTATTCCCTAGCGACCAGCAGTACTTC
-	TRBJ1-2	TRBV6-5	CASTSGGGGSYGYTF	TGTGCCAGCACATCCGGGGGGGGAGGGTCGTATGGCTACACCTTC